This TCR beta chain comes out of a study of early T cells in non-severe SARS-CoV-2 infection. Across the study: Bulk RNA taken from unsorted whole blood was sequenced, leaving chains unpaired.

Individual cDNA molecules carried attached unique molecular identifiers. A single record per CDR3 protein comes from TCRdb applying MiXCR to the 5' RACE reads. The sample consists of some 27,000 distinct CDR3 sequences, approximately 4.6% of them appearing once. This clonotype was recorded a few times. Its antigen remains unidentified. The study's findings and limits: CD4 and private specificities were missed by VDJdb matching, which favored anti-spike CD8 responses.

The TCR was taken from an adult who was a healthcare worker with PCR-confirmed SARS-CoV-2 infection or an uninfected control (not recorded which). Material: whole blood.

The CDR3 DNA is TGTGCCAGCAGCTTGGGGCACAGCGGTGGGAACACCATATATTTT. Translated, it gives CASSLGHSGGNTIYF. The chain is built from TRBV5-4 and TRBJ1-3; D unresolved. The V end was cut by 0 bases, the J end by 7 bases, with 14 bases between. The germline CDR1 and CDR2 sequences are SGHNT and YYREEE (reference sequence). The CDR3 is 15 residues long.